This record looks at one T cell receptor beta chain sequence and its context. This specimen belongs to a study of blood T cell repertoires in COVID-19. Germline assignment: CDR1 DFQATT and CDR2 SNEGSKA (reference sequence). The CDR3 is 14 amino acids. V shed 5 bases and J 3 bases; nucleotides not matched to a gene: 7. Sequencing was performed with immunoSEQ multiplex PCR; in TCRdb, only in-frame clones are kept and a portion is missing. This sample has around 150,000 clones, with roughly 77% found just once. Specimen: peripheral blood. The sequence derives from a human donor in a cohort sampled during active COVID-19. This chain links TRBV20-1 with TRBJ2-7, with 10 bases matching TRBD1. The CDR3 region has the DNA TGCAGTGCTGGTGGGACAGGGGCGAACTACGAGCAGTACTTC. It specifies CSAGGTGANYEQYF.